Presented here are 32 T cell receptor beta chains from one specimen sequenced in a study of T cells after yellow fever vaccination. MiXCR was run by TCRdb on the 5' RACE reads, yielding one entry per CDR3 protein. This table holds roughly 300,000 distinct CDR3 sequences, roughly 7% found once. The sequenced sample was PBMCs, obtained approximately 40 days after the first yellow fever vaccination. The receptors derive from a man aged 18 to 35 who received the YFV17D yellow fever vaccine.

The CDR3 DNA reads as TGTGCCAGCAGTTGGGGAGGGGGGGCTGGCACAGATACGCAGTATTTT. Its protein is CASSWGGGAGTDTQYF. The chain recombines TRBV27 with TRBJ2-3; TRBD2 might be the D (7 bases). The length of the CDR3 is 16 residues. V lost 4 bases and J lost 1, with 15 bases in between. Germline lookup yields CDR1 MNHEY and CDR2 SMNVEV (reference sequence).

This clonotype appeared a few times. V usage is TRBV6-1 and J usage is TRBJ1-6; maybe TRBD1 (5 bases). The V and J ends lost 7 bases and 9 bases respectively, with 16 bases between them. This CDR3 is built from 14 residues. Germline assignment: CDR1 MNHNS and CDR2 SASEGT. The CDR3 is CASTRDGGFSPLHF. As DNA, the CDR3 is TGTGCCAGCACCCGGGACGGGGGATTTTCACCCCTCCACTTT.

The J gene is TRBJ2-2, the V gene TRBV30; D unclear. The CDR3 covers 11 residues. Per germline, CDR1 GTSNPN and CDR2 SVGIG (reference sequence). Deletions cut 3 bases from V and 7 bases from J, with 6 bases between. This CDR3 reads CAWSHGGELFF. The DNA for the CDR3 is TGTGCCTGGAGCCATGGCGGGGAGCTGTTTTTT.

A word on this clonotype: The conserved closing phenylalanine or tryptophan is absent in this CDR3, likely reflecting a read error. The chain couples TRBV19 to TRBJ2-1; D is possibly TRBD1 or TRBD2 (6 bases each). Germline V gene data show CDR1 as LNHDA and CDR2 as SQIVND (reference sequence). This CDR3 has 13 residues. The V end lost 1 base, the J end lost 8 bases, and 9 bases lay between the germline ends. Here the CDR3 reads CASSIVGGDEQFL. In DNA, the CDR3 is TGTGCCAGTAGTATAGTGGGGGGCGATGAGCAGTTCTTA.

The chain has TRBV6-6 and TRBJ1-2, with 7 nucleotides matching TRBD1. From germline, CDR1 is MNHNY and CDR2 SVGAGI (reference sequence). The CDR3 has 12 residues. V was pared by 6 bases and J by 7 bases, with 5 bases of the junction left unmatched. The CDR3 spells CASRITGVGYTF. The CDR3 DNA follows: TGTGCCAGCAGGATAACAGGGGTTGGCTACACCTTC.

This clonotype was counted many times. The rearrangement links TRBV5-1 to TRBJ2-7, with TRBD2 matching over 9 bases. CDR1 and CDR2 (germline): SGHRS, YFSETQ. This CDR3 is 15 amino acids long. V lost 0 bases to trimming and J lost 3 bases; unmatched junction nucleotides: 4. The CDR3 sequence is CASSLGGTSSYEQYF. Written as DNA, the CDR3 is TGCGCCAGCAGCTTGGGGGGGACTAGCAGCTACGAGCAGTACTTC.

This clonotype was counted only a few times. J is TRBJ1-2 and V is TRBV7-6; possibly TRBD1 for D (5 bases). V was clipped by 3 bases and J by 8 bases, with 10 bases between them. The CDR3 covers 12 residues. Germline V gene lookup returns CDR1 SGHVS and CDR2 FNYEAQ. The CDR3 is CASSFGTTGYTF. As DNA, the CDR3 is TGTGCCAGCAGCTTTGGGACGACGGGCTACACCTTC.

This clonotype was found many times. The J gene is TRBJ2-3, the V gene TRBV5-6; 9 nucleotides line up with TRBD2. From germline, CDR1 is SGHDT and CDR2 YYEEEE. The ends lost 1 base at V and 5 bases at J; junction bases unmatched: 11. This CDR3 is 17 amino acids long. CDR3 region: CASSLIALAGYRDTQYF. For the CDR3, the DNA is TGTGCCAGCAGCTTGATCGCGCTAGCGGGGTATAGAGATACGCAGTATTTT. The variable domain in full, completed from reference TRBV5-6 and TRBJ2-3, reads DAGVTQSPTHLIKTRGQQVTLRCSPKSGHDTVSWYQQALGQGPQFIFQYYEEEERQRGNFPDRFSGHQFPNYSSELNVNALLLGDSALYLCASSLIALAGYRDTQYFGPGTRLTVL.

Remarks on this clonotype: Sequence at one end of the junction differs from germline and may be a read error. The gene calls are TRBV6-4 and TRBJ2-1; D unclear. The CDR3 is 12 amino acids. Germline-derived CDR1 and CDR2 are MRHNA and SNTAGT. Here the CDR3 DNA reads TGTGCCAGCAGTGACGGGTGGAGTCCACAGTCCTTC. Translating gives CASSDGWSPQSF.

In its sample, this clonotype was seen a few times. This sequence joins TRBV7-9 and TRBJ1-5; D unresolved. Trimming stripped 4 bases from V and 7 bases from J, with 11 bases between. The CDR3 consists of 13 residues. CDR1 is SEHNR and CDR2 is FQNEAQ in the germline V gene (reference sequence). Here the CDR3 reads CASSSGPIQPQHF. The CDR3 region has the DNA TGTGCCAGCAGCTCCGGACCGATACAGCCCCAGCATTTT.

This clonotype has only a few counts. The genes are TRBV18 and TRBJ2-1; D is undetermined. The CDR3 extends over 12 amino acids. Germline loops: CDR1 KGHSH, CDR2 LQKENI. V was cut by 3 bases and J by 7 bases, with 7 bases left in between. In DNA, the CDR3 is TGTGCCAGCTCACCTCGTCTGAATGAGCAGTTCTTC. Residues: CASSPRLNEQFF.

This clonotype was seen a few times. The DNA of the CDR3 is TGTGCCAGCAGTCGGACGTACCGGGGAAGTGACGAGCAGTACTTC. It translates to CASSRTYRGSDEQYF. This chain uses TRBV6-1 with TRBJ2-7; weak D call: TRBD2 (5 bases). With 5 bases removed from V and 5 bases from J, the gap between germline ends came to 19 bases. Germline-derived CDR1 and CDR2 are MNHNS and SASEGT. The length of the CDR3 is 15 residues.

The chain has TRBV19 and TRBJ1-2; 8 bases match TRBD1. CDR1 is LNHDA, CDR2 SQIVND, per germline (reference sequence). This CDR3 region has 14 residues. The ends lost 7 bases at V and 2 bases at J; junction bases unmatched: 6. The CDR3 coding sequence is TGTGCCAGTAAAGACAGGGGCGCCAACTATGGCTACACCTTC. Protein product: CASKDRGANYGYTF. Full variable domain (rest looked up from reference TRBV19 and TRBJ1-2): DGGITQSPKYLFRKEGQNVTLSCEQNLNHDAMYWYRQDPGQGLRLIYYSQIVNDFQKGDIAEGYSVSREKKESFPLTVTSAQKNPTAFYLCASKDRGANYGYTFGSGTRLTVV.

The DNA for the CDR3 is TGCAGTGCCGGGCCGGGACAGGTGAACACTGAAGCTTTCTTT. Encoded protein: CSAGPGQVNTEAFF. The chain recombines TRBV20-1 with TRBJ1-1, with TRBD1 identical over 8 bases. This CDR3 contains 14 residues. The J segment lost 0 bases and the V segment lost 6 bases, leaving 6 bases of the junction unmatched. CDR1 is DFQATT and CDR2 is SNEGSKA in the germline V gene (reference sequence).

This chain joins TRBV7-2 and TRBJ1-6; D is ambiguous. Germline assignment: CDR1 SGHTA and CDR2 FQGNSA. The CDR3 extends over 17 amino acids. V shed 5 bases and J shed 0 bases, with 14 bases lying between them. Written as DNA, the CDR3 is TGTGCCAGCAGCCCGGCACTTTTTAGCTCCTATAATTCACCCCTCCACTTT. This encodes CASSPALFSSYNSPLHF.

This clonotype was seen only a few times. The V gene is TRBV5-5, the J gene TRBJ1-1, with a possible D match to TRBD1 (6 bases). V lost 0 bases and J lost 0, with 15 bases in between. This CDR3 comprises 17 residues. Germline V lookup: CDR1 SGHKS, CDR2 YYEKEE (reference sequence). The CDR3 DNA is TGTGCCAGCAGCTTGGGTGATGGTTGGGACATGAACACTGAAGCTTTCTTT. Encoded protein: CASSLGDGWDMNTEAFF.

This clonotype was counted many times. V is TRBV12-3 or TRBV12-4 and J is TRBJ2-2; TRBD1 matches at 10 bases. The CDR3 extends over 14 amino acids. V shed 5 bases and J 4 bases; nucleotides not matched to a gene: 1. The CDR3 reads CASSGTGVTGELFF. CDR3 in DNA: TGTGCCAGCAGTGGGACAGGGGTCACCGGGGAGCTGTTTTTT.

This clonotype was detected ten times or more. The chain couples TRBV12-3 or TRBV12-4 to TRBJ2-1; no firm D call. The CDR3 totals 12 residues. V lost 3 bases to trimming and J lost 5 bases, with 5 bases between them. The DNA of the CDR3 is TGTGCCAGCAGTTTTGAGGACAATGAGCAGTTCTTC. Residues: CASSFEDNEQFF.

This chain uses TRBV5-4 with TRBJ2-1, with TRBD2 identical over 15 bases. The V gene's germline CDR1 is SGHNT and CDR2 YYREEE (reference sequence). Losses at the gene ends were 4 bases for V and 7 bases for J; bases not matched to a gene: 3. The CDR3 is 15 residues long. The CDR3 is CASSRTSGGANEQFF. The CDR3 DNA is TGTGCCAGCAGCAGGACTAGCGGGGGGGCAAATGAGCAGTTCTTC.

This clonotype turned up a few times. This chain joins TRBV18 and TRBJ2-3; 10 bases agree with TRBD1. The V gene's germline CDR1 is KGHSH and CDR2 LQKENI. The trim removed 3 bases at V and 5 bases at J, leaving 11 bases unmatched. CDR3 length equals 17 residues. CDR3: CASSPSIGDRGQDTQYF. DNA of the CDR3: TGTGCCAGCTCACCTTCTATTGGGGACAGGGGTCAAGATACGCAGTATTTT.

This clonotype was observed a few times. The chain couples TRBV28 to TRBJ2-7, with D unresolved. There are 11 residues in the CDR3. The V gene's germline CDR1 is MDHEN and CDR2 SYDVKM. Deletions cut 1 base from V and 6 bases from J, with 4 bases between. Written as DNA, the CDR3 is TGTGCCAGCAGTTTATTTGGCGAGCAGTACGTC. This codes for CASSLFGEQYV.

The chain couples TRBV5-1 to TRBJ2-5; no definite D call. Trimming took off 0 bases at V and 4 bases at J, with 10 bases between the two ends. Germline V CDR1 and CDR2: SGHRS, YFSETQ. The CDR3 consists of 14 residues. This CDR3 reads CASSLDRDLETQYF. CDR3 DNA: TGCGCCAGCAGCTTGGATCGAGACCTAGAGACCCAGTACTTC.

J is TRBJ1-3 and V is TRBV7-3; 8 bases fit TRBD1. The CDR3 length is 13 residues. Germline values: CDR1 SGHTA, CDR2 FQGTGA. V shed 5 bases and J 3 bases; nucleotides not matched to a gene: 0. CDR3 residues: CASSGQGGNTIYF. CDR3 sequence (DNA): TGTGCCAGCAGCGGACAGGGTGGAAACACCATATATTTT.

The sample holds a few counts of this clonotype. This chain joins TRBV7-2 and TRBJ2-3; 10 bases line up with TRBD2. V was clipped by 1 base and J by 5 bases; unmatched bases: 6. Germline-derived CDR1 and CDR2 are SGHTA and FQGNSA. The CDR3 contains 16 residues. CDR3 loop: CASSLGSGGVGDTQYF. The CDR3 region has the DNA TGTGCCAGCAGCTTAGGGAGCGGGGGGGTAGGAGATACGCAGTATTTT.

This chain uses TRBV6-2 or TRBV6-3 with TRBJ1-1, with 7 bases lining up with TRBD1. The CDR3 has 14 amino acids. The germline gives CDR1 MNHEY, CDR2 SVGEGT. V trimming: 6 bases; J trimming: 2 bases; junction bases outside the gene matches: 6. DNA of the CDR3: TGTGCCAGCAGCTGGTCAGGGGGTAACACTGAAGCTTTCTTT. Translation: CASSWSGGNTEAFF.

The V gene is TRBV3-1, the J gene TRBJ1-5; the D gene is possibly TRBD1 (6 bases). Trimming cost V 10 bases and J 6 bases, with 31 bases left between them. CDR3 size: 18 residues. CDR1 is LGHDT and CDR2 is YNNKEL in the germline V gene (reference sequence). DNA for the CDR3: TGTGCCATCTGTTCTATAGAGGTATCAGGGGATTATATTCAGCCCCAGCATTTT. Its translation: CAICSIEVSGDYIQPQHF.

The genes are TRBV3-1 and TRBJ1-1; unclear D gene. Germline CDR1 reads LGHDT; CDR2 reads YNNKEL (reference sequence). V lost 4 bases to trimming and J lost 3 bases, with 18 bases between them. CDR3 length: 16 amino acids. CDR3 loop: CASSPKWAGRHTEAFF. As DNA, the CDR3 is TGTGCCAGCAGCCCAAAGTGGGCCGGACGACACACTGAAGCTTTCTTT.

This clonotype was counted ten times or more. The chain links TRBV4-3 to TRBJ1-5; D gene unclear. CDR3 size: 15 residues. Germline CDR1 reads LGHNA; CDR2 reads YSLEER. The V and J ends lost 0 bases and 2 bases respectively, with 8 bases between them. The CDR3 region has the DNA TGCGCCAGCAGCCAAGATGGAGGAGGCAATCAGCCCCAGCATTTT. Translation: CASSQDGGGNQPQHF.

This clonotype was found many times. The chain has TRBV7-2 and TRBJ1-5; TRBD1 matches 7 bases. This CDR3 is 15 amino acids long. Germline V CDR1 and CDR2: SGHTA, FQGNSA. The trim removed 1 base at V and 1 base at J, leaving 1 base unmatched. CDR3 sequence reads: CASSLVQGSNQPQHF. As DNA, the CDR3 is TGTGCCAGCAGCTTAGTACAGGGGAGCAATCAGCCCCAGCATTTT.

The chain combines TRBV4-3 with TRBJ2-1, with D perhaps TRBD1 or TRBD2 (5 bases each). The CDR3 contains 15 residues. Trimming cost V 4 bases and J 2 bases, with 12 bases left between them. Germline V gene sequence: CDR1 LGHNA, CDR2 YSLEER. The CDR3 DNA is TGCGCCAGCAGCCCCGAACCGGGGCCCTACAATGAGCAGTTCTTC. Residues: CASSPEPGPYNEQFF.

Comments on this clonotype: One junction end disagrees with the germline gene, perhaps due to a read error. The chain joins TRBV4-1 to TRBJ1-2, with D maybe TRBD1 (6 bases). CDR3 length: 16 amino acids. Germline V CDR1 and CDR2: MGHRA, YSYEKL. The CDR3 DNA sequence: TGCGCCAGCAGGCAAGAAGCCTCGACAGGAGACTATGGCTACACCTTC. Amino acid sequence: CASRQEASTGDYGYTF.

This clonotype was counted a few times. The chain's CDR3 is CASSPAGQGFPQYF. CDR3 sequence (DNA): TGTGCCAGCAGCCCCGCAGGACAGGGGTTCCCGCAGTATTTT. This chain links TRBV7-3 with TRBJ2-3; 9 bases map to TRBD1. Germline loops: CDR1 SGHTA, CDR2 FQGTGA. Trimming cost V 5 bases and J 10 bases; bases outside gene matches: 10. The CDR3 extends over 14 amino acids.